This T cell receptor (beta chain) came from a study of T cell clonotyping in hematopoietic cell transplantation. Notes on the study in general: No sorting was done, leaving CD4 and CD8 contributions mixed.

As for time point: recipient sample about 28 days before transplant, after cytoreduction. Here immunoSEQ multiplex PCR was the method, and the copy in TCRdb shows in-frame clones only, minus some. The table has some 76,000 clones, roughly 95% seen once. CDR3 size: 17 residues. The V gene lost 3 bases and the J gene lost 0 bases, with 17 bases spanning the gap. Germline CDR1 and CDR2: MNHEY and SMNVEV (reference sequence). This clone is a singleton in its sample. Antigen unknown. The chain combines TRBV27 with TRBJ1-2, with D perhaps TRBD1 (6 bases). The source of this sequence is a woman aged 45-65 years with acute myeloid leukemia. Some clones in this sample may be carry-over from other donors' samples. The sample in question was peripheral blood mononuclear cells, obtained before stem cell transplant. The CDR3 sequence: CASSFYSIDRSNYGYTF. The DNA for the CDR3 is TGTGCCAGCAGTTTCTATTCCATTGACAGGTCTAACTATGGCTACACCTTC.